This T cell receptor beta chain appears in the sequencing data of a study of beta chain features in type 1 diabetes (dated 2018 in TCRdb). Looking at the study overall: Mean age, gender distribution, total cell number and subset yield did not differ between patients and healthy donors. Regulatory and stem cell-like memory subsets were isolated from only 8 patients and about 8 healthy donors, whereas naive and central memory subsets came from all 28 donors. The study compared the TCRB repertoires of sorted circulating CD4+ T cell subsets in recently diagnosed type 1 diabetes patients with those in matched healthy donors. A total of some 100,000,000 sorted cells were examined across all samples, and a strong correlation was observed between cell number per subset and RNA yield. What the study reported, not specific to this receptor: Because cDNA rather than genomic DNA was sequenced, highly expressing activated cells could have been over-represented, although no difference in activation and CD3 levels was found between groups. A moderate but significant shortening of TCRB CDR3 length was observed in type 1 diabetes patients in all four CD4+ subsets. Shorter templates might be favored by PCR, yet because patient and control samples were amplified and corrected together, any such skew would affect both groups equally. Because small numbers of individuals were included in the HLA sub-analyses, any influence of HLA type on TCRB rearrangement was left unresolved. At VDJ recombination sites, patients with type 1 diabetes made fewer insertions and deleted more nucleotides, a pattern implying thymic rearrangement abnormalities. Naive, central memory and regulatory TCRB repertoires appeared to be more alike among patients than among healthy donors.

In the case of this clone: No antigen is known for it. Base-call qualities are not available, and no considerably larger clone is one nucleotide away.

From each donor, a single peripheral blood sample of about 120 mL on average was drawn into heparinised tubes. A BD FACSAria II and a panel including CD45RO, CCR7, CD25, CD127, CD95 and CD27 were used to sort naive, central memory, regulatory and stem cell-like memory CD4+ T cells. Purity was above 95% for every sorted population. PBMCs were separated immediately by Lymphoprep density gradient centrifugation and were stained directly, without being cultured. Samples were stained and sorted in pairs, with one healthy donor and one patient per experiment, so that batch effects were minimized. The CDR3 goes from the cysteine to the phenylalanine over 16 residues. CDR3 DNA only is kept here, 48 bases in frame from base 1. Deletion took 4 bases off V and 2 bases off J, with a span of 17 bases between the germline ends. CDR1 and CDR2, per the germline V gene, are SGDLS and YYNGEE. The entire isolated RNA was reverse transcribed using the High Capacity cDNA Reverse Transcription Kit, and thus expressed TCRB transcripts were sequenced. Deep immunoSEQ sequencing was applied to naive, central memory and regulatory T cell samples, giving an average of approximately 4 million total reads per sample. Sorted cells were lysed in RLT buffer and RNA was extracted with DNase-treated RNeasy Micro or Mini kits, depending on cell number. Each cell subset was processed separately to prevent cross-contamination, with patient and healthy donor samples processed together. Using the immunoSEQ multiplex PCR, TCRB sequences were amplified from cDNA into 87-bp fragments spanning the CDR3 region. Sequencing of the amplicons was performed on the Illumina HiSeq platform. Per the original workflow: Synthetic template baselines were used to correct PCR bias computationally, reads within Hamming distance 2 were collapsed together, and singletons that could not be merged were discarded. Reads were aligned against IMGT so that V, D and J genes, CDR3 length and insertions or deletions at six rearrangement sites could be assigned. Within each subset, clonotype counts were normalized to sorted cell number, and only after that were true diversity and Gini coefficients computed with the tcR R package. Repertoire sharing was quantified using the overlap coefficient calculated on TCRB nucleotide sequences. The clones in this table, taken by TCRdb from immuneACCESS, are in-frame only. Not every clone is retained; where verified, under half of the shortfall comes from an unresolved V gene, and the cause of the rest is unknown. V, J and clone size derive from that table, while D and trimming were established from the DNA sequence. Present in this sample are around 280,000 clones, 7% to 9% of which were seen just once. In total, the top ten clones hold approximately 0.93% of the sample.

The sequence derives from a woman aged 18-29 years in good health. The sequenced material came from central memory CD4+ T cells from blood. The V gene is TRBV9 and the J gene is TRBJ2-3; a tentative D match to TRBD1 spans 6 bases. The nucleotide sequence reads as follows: TGTGCCAGCAGCTCTAGGGGGAGCTGGGCCACAGATACGCAGTATTTT. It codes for CASSSRGSWATDTQYF.